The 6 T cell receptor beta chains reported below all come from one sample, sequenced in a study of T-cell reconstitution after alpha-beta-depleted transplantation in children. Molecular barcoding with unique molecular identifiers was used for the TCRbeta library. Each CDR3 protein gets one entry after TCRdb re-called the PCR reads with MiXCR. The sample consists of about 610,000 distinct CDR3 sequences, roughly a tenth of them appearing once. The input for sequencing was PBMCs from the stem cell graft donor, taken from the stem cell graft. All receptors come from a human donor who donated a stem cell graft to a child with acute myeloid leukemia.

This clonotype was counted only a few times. CDR3 nucleotides: TGTGCCAGCAGTAAGGGACAGGGGGTAACTGGAAACACCATATATTTT. It yields the protein CASSKGQGVTGNTIYF. This rearrangement joins TRBV2 to TRBJ1-3, with 11 bases fitting TRBD1. The CDR3 consists of 16 residues. Germline CDR1 reads SNHLY; CDR2 reads FYNNEI. The V and J ends lost 5 bases and 2 bases, in that order; junction bases with no gene match: 5.

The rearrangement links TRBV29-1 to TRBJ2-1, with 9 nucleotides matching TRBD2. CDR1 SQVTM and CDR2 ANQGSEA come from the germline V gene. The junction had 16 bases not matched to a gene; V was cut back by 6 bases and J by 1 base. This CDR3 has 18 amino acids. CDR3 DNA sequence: TGCAGCGTCCAAAGCTTGGCGGGAGGGGCGAGGTCCTACAATGAGCAGTTCTTC. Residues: CSVQSLAGGARSYNEQFF.

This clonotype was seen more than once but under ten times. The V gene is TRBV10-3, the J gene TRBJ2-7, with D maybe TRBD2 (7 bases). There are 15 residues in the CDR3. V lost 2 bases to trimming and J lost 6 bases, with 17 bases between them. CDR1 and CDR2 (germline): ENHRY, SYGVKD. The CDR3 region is CAISERTTGGGEQYF. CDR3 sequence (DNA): TGTGCCATCAGTGAGCGGACAACGGGGGGCGGCGAGCAGTACTTC.

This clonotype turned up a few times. CDR3 region: CASTLRTGPYGGGYTF. The CDR3 bases are TGTGCCAGCACCTTGAGGACAGGGCCCTATGGTGGTGGCTACACCTTC. The genes are TRBV9 and TRBJ1-2; TRBD1 matches 8 bases. V lost 6 bases and J lost 7; bases outside the gene matches: 17. The CDR3 runs to 16 residues. Germline V gene lookup returns CDR1 SGDLS and CDR2 YYNGEE.

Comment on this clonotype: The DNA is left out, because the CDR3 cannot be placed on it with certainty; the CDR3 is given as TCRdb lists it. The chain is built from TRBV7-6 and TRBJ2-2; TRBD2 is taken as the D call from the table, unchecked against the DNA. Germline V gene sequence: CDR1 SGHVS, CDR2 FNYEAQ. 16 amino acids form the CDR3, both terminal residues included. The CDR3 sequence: CASSRSGRLDRGAVFF.

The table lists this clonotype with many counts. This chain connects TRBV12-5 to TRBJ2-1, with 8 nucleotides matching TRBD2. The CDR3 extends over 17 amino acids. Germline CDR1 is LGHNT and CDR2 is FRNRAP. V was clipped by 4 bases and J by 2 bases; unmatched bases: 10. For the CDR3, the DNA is TGTGCTAGTGGTTCCTCAAGCGGGAGTCTAACCTACAATGAGCAGTTCTTC. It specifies CASGSSSGSLTYNEQFF.